A selection of T cell receptor beta chains follows, all from one sample in a study of radiotherapy plus CTLA-4 blockade in lung cancer. TCRdb keeps only in-frame clones here, not all; method: immunoSEQ multiplex PCR. The repertoire includes about 77,000 clones, over 65% of them detected once, and around 10% sits in the top ten. The sequencing used peripheral blood, collected from a patient treated with radiotherapy plus ipilimumab. The receptor source for this set is a human donor with non-small cell lung cancer whose response to radiotherapy plus ipilimumab could not be evaluated. The CDR3 runs from the conserved cysteine through the conserved F or W. Each record gives: D gene, clone size, CDR3 length, V gene, J gene, CDR3 DNA, CDR3 protein. A D gene is named only where the DNA matches it firmly. Some rows mark clone size as missing; the rest say once, few, many or name a class of expanded clone.

d_call: .; clone_size: .; cdr3_length: 14; v_call: TRBV7-8; j_call: TRBJ2-7; cdr3_nt: TGTGCCAGCAGCTCCGACCGAACAGACTACGAGCAGTACTTC; cdr3_aa: CASSSDRTDYEQYF
d_call: TRBD2; clone_size: once; cdr3_length: 16; v_call: TRBV9; j_call: TRBJ2-3; cdr3_nt: TGTGCCAGCAGCATCGGAGTCCTAGCGGGGGGAGATACGCAGTATTTT; cdr3_aa: CASSIGVLAGGDTQYF
d_call: .; clone_size: .; cdr3_length: 11; v_call: TRBV28; j_call: TRBJ1-4; cdr3_nt: TGTGCCAGCAGTTTCCGGGAAAAACTGTTTTTT; cdr3_aa: CASSFREKLFF
d_call: .; clone_size: .; cdr3_length: 15; v_call: TRBV13; j_call: TRBJ2-3; cdr3_nt: TGTGCCAGCAGCCCGGGACAACTTCTCACAGATACGCAGTATTTT; cdr3_aa: CASSPGQLLTDTQYF
d_call: .; clone_size: .; cdr3_length: 14; v_call: TRBV19; j_call: TRBJ1-2; cdr3_nt: TGTGCCAGTAGTATCTTGGGCCATGGGCAATTTTACACCTTC; cdr3_aa: CASSILGHGQFYTF
d_call: .; clone_size: .; cdr3_length: 15; v_call: TRBV29-1; j_call: TRBJ2-7; cdr3_nt: TGCAGCGTTGAAACGGTCCGGGAAAGCTCCTACGAGCAGTACTTC; cdr3_aa: CSVETVRESSYEQYF
d_call: .; clone_size: many; cdr3_length: 13; v_call: TRBV2; j_call: TRBJ1-1; cdr3_nt: TGTGCCAGCAGCGGACAGTGGAACACTGAAGCTTTCTTT; cdr3_aa: CASSGQWNTEAFF
d_call: .; clone_size: .; cdr3_length: 15; v_call: TRBV11-2; j_call: TRBJ2-7; cdr3_nt: TGTGCCAGCAGCTTATCAAGCGACGGTGGATACGAGCAGTACTTC; cdr3_aa: CASSLSSDGGYEQYF
d_call: TRBD2; clone_size: .; cdr3_length: 14; v_call: TRBV13; j_call: TRBJ2-7; cdr3_nt: TGTGCCAGCAGACGGGGGGGCCTATCCTACGAGCAGTACTTC; cdr3_aa: CASRRGGLSYEQYF
d_call: .; clone_size: .; cdr3_length: 15; v_call: TRBV15; j_call: TRBJ2-5; cdr3_nt: TGTGCCACCAGCAGAGATCGTGACTACCAAGAGACCCAGTACTTC; cdr3_aa: CATSRDRDYQETQYF
d_call: .; clone_size: .; cdr3_length: 12; v_call: TRBV30; j_call: TRBJ1-2; cdr3_nt: TGTGCCTGGAGGGGTGACAGTGACGGCTACACCTTC; cdr3_aa: CAWRGDSDGYTF
d_call: .; clone_size: .; cdr3_length: 16; v_call: TRBV25-1; j_call: TRBJ2-6; cdr3_nt: TGTGCCAGCAGTGAATTTGAGGGATCTGGGGCCAACGTCCTGACTTTC; cdr3_aa: CASSEFEGSGANVLTF
d_call: TRBD1; clone_size: .; cdr3_length: 16; v_call: TRBV18; j_call: TRBJ1-2; cdr3_nt: TGTGCCAGCTCACCACGCCGGGCGGGGACAGGGGGAGACTACACCTTC; cdr3_aa: CASSPRRAGTGGDYTF
d_call: .; clone_size: .; cdr3_length: 15; v_call: TRBV7-8; j_call: TRBJ2-1; cdr3_nt: TGTGCCAGCAGCCCCCTGGACTACCCGAACAATGAGCAGTTCTTC; cdr3_aa: CASSPLDYPNNEQFF
d_call: TRBD1; clone_size: few; cdr3_length: 16; v_call: TRBV19; j_call: TRBJ2-7; cdr3_nt: TGTGCCAGTAGTAACGGGCTGGCGGGACAGGGCTTCGAGCAGTACTTC; cdr3_aa: CASSNGLAGQGFEQYF
d_call: .; clone_size: .; cdr3_length: 17; v_call: TRBV5-6; j_call: TRBJ1-2; cdr3_nt: TGTGCCAGCAGCTTGGCCGCCGTGAAGGGGCTGGGCTATGGCTACACCTTC; cdr3_aa: CASSLAAVKGLGYGYTF
d_call: .; clone_size: .; cdr3_length: 13; v_call: TRBV29-1; j_call: TRBJ2-3; cdr3_nt: TGCAGCGTTGAGGGCCCAGACCCAGATACGCAGTATTTT; cdr3_aa: CSVEGPDPDTQYF
d_call: TRBD2; clone_size: .; cdr3_length: 16; v_call: TRBV7-2; j_call: TRBJ2-1; cdr3_nt: TGTGCCAGCAGCTTAGTCCCGGGGGGGCCCAACAATGAGCAGTTCTTC; cdr3_aa: CASSLVPGGPNNEQFF
d_call: TRBD1; clone_size: .; cdr3_length: 16; v_call: TRBV11-2; j_call: TRBJ2-3; cdr3_nt: TGTGCCAGCAGCCTTTGGACAGGGGAAGACACAGATACGCAGTATTTT; cdr3_aa: CASSLWTGEDTDTQYF
d_call: .; clone_size: few; cdr3_length: 12; v_call: TRBV6-5; j_call: TRBJ1-3; cdr3_nt: TGTGCCAGCCACAGCTCTGGAAACACCATATATTTT; cdr3_aa: CASHSSGNTIYF
d_call: .; clone_size: .; cdr3_length: 14; v_call: TRBV21-1; j_call: TRBJ2-5; cdr3_nt: TGTGCCAGCAGCAAATCAAGCGGGGGGGGGACCCAGTACTTC; cdr3_aa: CASSKSSGGGTQYF
d_call: .; clone_size: once; cdr3_length: 15; v_call: TRBV5-4; j_call: TRBJ1-2; cdr3_nt: TGTGCCAGCAGCTCCGCACAGGGTAACCCATCCGGCTACACCTTC; cdr3_aa: CASSSAQGNPSGYTF
d_call: .; clone_size: .; cdr3_length: 14; v_call: TRBV11-2; j_call: TRBJ1-2; cdr3_nt: TGTGCCAGCAGCCGATCGGGGAGCGTCTATGGCTACACCTTC; cdr3_aa: CASSRSGSVYGYTF
d_call: .; clone_size: .; cdr3_length: 12; v_call: TRBV4-3; j_call: TRBJ1-2; cdr3_nt: TGCGCCAGCAGCCAAGAGGGAGTCGGCTACACCTTC; cdr3_aa: CASSQEGVGYTF
d_call: TRBD2; clone_size: .; cdr3_length: 14; v_call: TRBV2; j_call: TRBJ2-7; cdr3_nt: TGTGCCAGCAGACCGGGACTAGCTACGGGACTACAATACTTC; cdr3_aa: CASRPGLATGLQYF
d_call: .; clone_size: medium-sized; cdr3_length: 14; v_call: TRBV5-4; j_call: TRBJ2-7; cdr3_nt: TGTGCCAGCAGCTTTAGGGGGACCCGATACGAGCAGTACTTC; cdr3_aa: CASSFRGTRYEQYF